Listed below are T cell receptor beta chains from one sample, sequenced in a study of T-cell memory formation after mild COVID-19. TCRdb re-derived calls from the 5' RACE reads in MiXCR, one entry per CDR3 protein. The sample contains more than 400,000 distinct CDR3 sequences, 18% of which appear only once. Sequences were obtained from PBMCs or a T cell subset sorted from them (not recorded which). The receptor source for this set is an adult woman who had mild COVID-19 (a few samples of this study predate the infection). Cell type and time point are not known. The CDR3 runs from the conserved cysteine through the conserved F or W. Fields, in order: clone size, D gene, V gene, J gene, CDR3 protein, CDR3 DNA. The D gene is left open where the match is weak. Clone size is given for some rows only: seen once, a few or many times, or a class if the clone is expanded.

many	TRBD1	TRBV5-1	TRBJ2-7	CASSSGTDTYEQYF	TGCGCCAGCAGCTCCGGGACAGACACCTACGAGCAGTACTTC
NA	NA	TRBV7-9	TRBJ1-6	CASSPRLNSPLHF	TGTGCCAGCAGCCCCCGGCTTAATTCACCCCTCCACTTT
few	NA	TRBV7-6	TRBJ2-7	CASGVSESYEQYF	TGTGCCAGCGGAGTGAGTGAGTCCTACGAGCAGTACTTC
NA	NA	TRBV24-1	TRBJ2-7	CATVEGSYEQYF	TGTGCCACCGTGGAGGGCTCCTACGAGCAGTACTTC
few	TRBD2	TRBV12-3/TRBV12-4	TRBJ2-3	CASRGRLGTSGTDTQYF	TGTGCCAGCAGGGGAAGACTCGGGACTAGTGGCACAGATACGCAGTATTTT
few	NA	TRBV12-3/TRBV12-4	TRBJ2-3	CASSQLEGPDTQYF	TGTGCCAGCAGCCAACTAGAGGGCCCAGATACGCAGTATTTT
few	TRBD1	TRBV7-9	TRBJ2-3	CASSVNRGLLADTQYF	TGTGCCAGCAGCGTTAACAGGGGGCTTTTAGCAGATACGCAGTATTTT
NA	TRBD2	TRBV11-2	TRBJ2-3	CASSKRGLEADTDTQYF	TGTGCCAGCAGCAAGAGGGGACTAGAGGCTGACACAGATACGCAGTATTTT
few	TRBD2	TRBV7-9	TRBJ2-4	CASSYSGSTKNIQYF	TGTGCCAGCAGTTATAGCGGGAGTACCAAAAACATTCAGTACTTC
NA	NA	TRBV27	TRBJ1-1	CASKENTEAFF	TGTGCCAGCAAAGAGAACACTGAAGCTTTCTTT
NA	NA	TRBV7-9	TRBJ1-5	CASSLEGAQHF	TGTGCCAGCAGCTTAGAGGGGGCCCAGCATTTT
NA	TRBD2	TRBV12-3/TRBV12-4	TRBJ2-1	CASSPRLATSGSYNEQFF	TGTGCCAGCAGTCCGCGACTTGCTACTAGCGGCTCCTACAATGAGCAGTTCTTC
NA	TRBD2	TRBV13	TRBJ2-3	CASSLVGLAGVTDTQYF	TGTGCCAGCAGCTTAGTGGGACTAGCGGGAGTCACAGATACGCAGTATTTT
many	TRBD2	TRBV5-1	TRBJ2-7	CASSPEPGGFYEQYF	TGCGCCAGCAGCCCCGAACCGGGAGGATTCTACGAGCAGTACTTC
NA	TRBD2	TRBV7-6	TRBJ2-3	CASSLIRSGDTDTQYF	TGTGCCAGCAGCTTAATTCGGAGCGGGGACACAGATACGCAGTATTTT
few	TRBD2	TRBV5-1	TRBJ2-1	CASSSGLGEDNEQFF	TGCGCCAGCTCCTCGGGACTAGGGGAGGACAATGAGCAGTTCTTC
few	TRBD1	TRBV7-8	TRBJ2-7	CASSLPNRDRGGYEQYF	TGTGCCAGCAGCTTACCCAACCGGGACAGGGGCGGCTACGAGCAGTACTTC
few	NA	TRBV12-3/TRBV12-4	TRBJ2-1	CASSTLNNEQFF	TGTGCCAGCAGTACCCTCAACAATGAGCAGTTCTTC
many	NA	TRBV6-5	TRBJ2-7	CASSRGGYEQYF	TGTGCCAGCAGTAGAGGGGGGTACGAGCAGTACTTC
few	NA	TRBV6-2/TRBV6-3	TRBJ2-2	CASTASTLWNTGELFF	TGTGCCAGCACGGCGTCTACCCTTTGGAACACCGGGGAGCTGTTTTTT
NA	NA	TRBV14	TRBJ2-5	CASSQEGRLRETQYF	TGTGCCAGCAGCCAAGAAGGGAGACTGAGGGAGACCCAGTACTTC
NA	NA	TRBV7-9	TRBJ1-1	CASSSNVKIEFTEAFF	TGTGCCAGCAGCTCTAACGTCAAAATCGAGTTCACTGAAGCTTTCTTT
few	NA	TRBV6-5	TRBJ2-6	CASRLFGANVLTF	TGTGCCAGTCGTCTTTTTGGGGCCAACGTCCTGACTTTC
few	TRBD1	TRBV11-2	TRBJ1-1	CASSWDREAAFF	TGTGCCAGCAGTTGGGACAGGGAGGCAGCTTTCTTT
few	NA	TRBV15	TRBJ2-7	CATSREASRYEQYF	TGTGCCACCAGCAGAGAGGCTAGTCGGTACGAGCAGTACTTC
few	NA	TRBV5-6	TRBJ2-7	CASSLAAEQYF	TGTGCCAGCAGCTTAGCGGCAGAGCAGTACTTC
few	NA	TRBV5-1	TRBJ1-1	CASSLGDREGRAFF	TGCGCCAGCAGCTTGGGAGACCGGGAGGGACGAGCTTTCTTT
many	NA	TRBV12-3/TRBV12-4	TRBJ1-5	CASSLGSDSNQPQHF	TGTGCCAGCAGTTTGGGCAGCGATAGCAATCAGCCCCAGCATTTT
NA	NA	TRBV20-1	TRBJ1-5	CSARDSGTYSNQPQHF	TGCAGTGCTAGAGATAGTGGGACATATAGCAATCAGCCCCAGCATTTT
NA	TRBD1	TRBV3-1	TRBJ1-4	CASSQDPPGQPNEKLFF	TGTGCCAGCAGCCAAGATCCTCCGGGACAGCCTAATGAAAAACTGTTTTTT
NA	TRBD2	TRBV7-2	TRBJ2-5	CASSLASYLASGQETQYF	TGTGCCAGCAGCTTAGCCTCTTATCTCGCTAGCGGACAAGAGACCCAGTACTTC
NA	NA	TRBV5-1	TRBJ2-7	CASSLVSGIYEQYF	TGCGCCAGCAGCTTGGTCTCAGGGATCTACGAGCAGTACTTC
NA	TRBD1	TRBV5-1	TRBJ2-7	CASSLEGTGPAEQYF	TGCGCCAGCAGCTTGGAGGGGACAGGGCCGGCCGAGCAGTACTTC
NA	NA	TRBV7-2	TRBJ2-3	CASIGFMTDTSTDTQYF	TGTGCCAGCATCGGTTTTATGACGGATACTAGCACAGATACGCAGTATTTT
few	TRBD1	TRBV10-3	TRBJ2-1	CAIRTGVSDEQFF	TGTGCCATCAGAACAGGGGTGAGCGATGAGCAGTTCTTC
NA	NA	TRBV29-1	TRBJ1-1	CSVESYRNTEAFF	TGCAGCGTTGAAAGTTACAGGAACACTGAAGCTTTCTTT
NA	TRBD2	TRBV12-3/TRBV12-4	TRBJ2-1	CASTMSGRVNEQFF	TGTGCCAGCACCATGAGCGGGAGGGTCAATGAGCAGTTCTTC
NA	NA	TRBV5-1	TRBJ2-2	CASSSGRGRAGELFF	TGCGCCAGCAGCTCAGGACGGGGGCGCGCCGGGGAGCTGTTTTTT
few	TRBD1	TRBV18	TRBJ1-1	CASSPTGTVSQNTEAFF	TGTGCCAGCTCACCTACCGGGACAGTGAGCCAGAACACTGAAGCTTTCTTT
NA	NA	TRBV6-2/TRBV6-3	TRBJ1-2	CASSYPDGYTF	TGTGCCAGCAGTTATCCGGATGGCTACACCTTC
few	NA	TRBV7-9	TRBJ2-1	CASSLAGHAYNEQFF	TGTGCCAGCAGCTTAGCAGGACATGCCTACAATGAGCAGTTCTTC
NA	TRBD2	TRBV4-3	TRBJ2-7	CASSQDLGLAASYEQYF	TGCGCCAGCAGCCAAGATCTAGGACTAGCGGCCTCCTACGAGCAGTACTTC
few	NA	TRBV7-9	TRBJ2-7	CASTAQSFSYEQYF	TGTGCCAGCACCGCGCAATCCTTCTCCTACGAGCAGTACTTC
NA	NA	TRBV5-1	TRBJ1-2	CASSEGHVNYGYTF	TGCGCCAGCAGCGAGGGACATGTTAACTATGGCTACACCTTC
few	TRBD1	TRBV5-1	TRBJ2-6	CASSSLYSRDRESSGANVLTF	TGCGCCAGCAGTTCCCTGTACTCGAGGGACAGGGAGAGCTCTGGGGCCAACGTCCTGACTTTC
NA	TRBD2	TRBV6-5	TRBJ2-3	CASSYSGGADTQYF	TGTGCCAGCAGTTACTCTGGGGGGGCAGATACGCAGTATTTT
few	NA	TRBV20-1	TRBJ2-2	CSARDLPVTGELFF	TGCAGTGCTAGAGATCTCCCAGTCACCGGGGAGCTGTTTTTT
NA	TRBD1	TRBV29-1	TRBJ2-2	CSAITGVGAGELFF	TGCAGCGCAATTACAGGGGTAGGAGCCGGGGAGCTGTTTTTT